The 8 T cell receptor beta chains below come from one sample, sequenced in a study of quantifying T cell responses using KT2 cells. Overall study: Reverse transcription used primers in the TCR alpha and beta constant regions.

A single-stranded UMI oligo with SP2 sequence was ligated to cDNA 3' ends. First-round PCR used roughly 4 cycles and beta primers RC1.1 and RC1.2 covering TRBC1 and TRBC2. TCRdb re-analysed the UMI-ligation and nested PCR reads in MiXCR, keeping a single row per CDR3 protein. Of tens of thousands of distinct CDR3 sequences listed, 9% to 15% are singletons. Sequences were obtained from PBMCs spiked with cells of the T cell clone KT2. These receptors came from a human donor.

V and J are TRBV6-2 or TRBV6-3 and TRBJ1-2; D remains unclear. CDR3 size: 15 residues. The V end lost 5 bases, the J end lost 5 bases, and 18 bases lay between the germline ends. Per germline, CDR1 MNHEY and CDR2 SVGEGT. The CDR3 DNA reads as TGTGCCAGCAGTCCCTCCCGCGAGTTTTTTTATGGCTACACCTTC. Its protein is CASSPSREFFYGYTF.

Only a few counts were recorded for this clonotype. This chain connects TRBV6-5 to TRBJ1-1, with a tentative D call TRBD1 (5 bases). In germline, CDR1 is MNHEY, CDR2 SVGAGI. The CDR3 has 15 residues. Trimming cost V 6 bases and J 1 base, with 15 bases left between them. CDR3 amino acids: CASRTVGRRNTEAFF. DNA of the CDR3: TGTGCCAGCAGGACGGTGGGGCGTAGGAACACTGAAGCTTTCTTT.

This clonotype was seen ten or more times. The gene calls are TRBV12-3 or TRBV12-4 and TRBJ1-3, with D possibly being TRBD1 (6 bases). CDR3 size: 15 residues. Trimming stripped 6 bases from V and 2 bases from J, with 14 bases between. The CDR3 DNA follows: TGTGCCAGCAGCTGGAGGGGGAAGCCTGGAAACACCATATATTTT. This codes for CASSWRGKPGNTIYF.

The rearrangement links TRBV21-1 to TRBJ1-5; the tabulated D call, TRBD1, remains unverified against the DNA. TRBV21-1 is a pseudogene. The CDR3 sequence is 15 residues long. In nucleotides, the CDR3 is TGTGCCAGCAGCAAAAGTTGGCACCCCAGTGCTCCCCAGCATTTT. This sequence encodes CASSKSWHPSAPQHF.

The chain couples TRBV12-3 or TRBV12-4 to TRBJ2-4; TRBD1 matches 9 bases. The CDR3 has 14 residues. J lost 3 bases, V lost 3 bases, and 0 bases had no gene match. The CDR3 is CASSLTGGKNIQYF. CDR3 DNA sequence: TGTGCCAGCAGTTTGACAGGGGGCAAAAACATTCAGTACTTC.

This chain joins TRBV7-2 and TRBJ2-1; 10 bases agree with TRBD2. This CDR3 region has 17 residues. With V trimmed by 5 bases and J by 4 bases, 11 bases remained unmatched. From germline, CDR1 is SGHTA and CDR2 FQGNSA. The CDR3 nucleotides read TGTGCCAGCAGCCCAGAAGCGGCTAGCGGGAGATACAATGAGCAGTTCTTC. This sequence encodes CASSPEAASGRYNEQFF.

This chain connects TRBV7-9 to TRBJ1-2; no firm D call. Trimming left V 0 bases short and J 3 bases short, with 5 bases between. The germline gives CDR1 SEHNR, CDR2 FQNEAQ (reference sequence). The CDR3 is 13 residues long. CDR3 DNA: TGTGCCAGCAGCTTAGCGGTGGACTATGGCTACACCTTC. Translated, it gives CASSLAVDYGYTF.

This rearrangement joins TRBV29-1 to TRBJ2-1; 12 nucleotides match TRBD2. The germline CDR1 and CDR2 sequences are SQVTM and ANQGSEA. V was clipped by 4 bases and J by 5 bases; unmatched bases: 0. This CDR3 has 13 amino acids. CDR3 residues: CSVGLAGDNEQFF. The CDR3 DNA reads as TGCAGCGTTGGACTAGCGGGGGACAATGAGCAGTTCTTC.